What follows describes a single T cell receptor (beta chain). This sample was included in a study of T cell changes during pregnancy in multiple sclerosis. Repertoires were generated with immunoSEQ multiplex PCR, while TCRdb's copy carries only in-frame clones and drops some. The sample yields some 67,000 clones, 75% to 95% seen once. The CDR3 covers 15 residues. Germline V gives CDR1 MDHEN, CDR2 SYDVKM. V was trimmed by 2 bases and J by 8 bases, leaving 18 bases between them. The material sequenced was peripheral blood, taken in the first trimester of pregnancy. The receptor comes from a female donor with multiple sclerosis, enrolled in a pregnancy study. This rearrangement joins TRBV28 to TRBJ2-5, with a weak D call TRBD2 (7 bases). The chain's CDR3 is CASSLGSGGRGTQYF. In nucleotides, the CDR3 is TGTGCCAGCAGTTTAGGTTCGGGAGGCAGGGGTACCCAGTACTTC.